The entry below gives a single TCR beta chain sequence along with its context. In the original analysis: Amplification of reference gene primers provided the estimated nucleated cell counts. The method was immunoSEQ multiplex PCR; TCRdb's version includes in-frame clones alone and lacks a portion of them. V and J calls and clone size are those listed in that table; D and trimming were worked out from the DNA. The sample lists under 350,000 clones, more than 75% occurring once. These data come from a study of blood T cell repertoires in COVID-19. Trimming stripped 1 base from V and 5 bases from J, with 16 bases between. Germline assignment: CDR1 SGHRS and CDR2 YFSETQ. The CDR3 loop spans 16 amino acids. Allocation to cohorts depended on clinical history reported by the participants.

This receptor was identified in a man aged 25 to 40 who had recovered from COVID-19. The specimen sequenced was PBMCs or T cells enriched from blood (not recorded which). The chain combines TRBV5-1 with TRBJ2-4, with TRBD2 as a possible D gene (6 bases). CDR3 sequence: CASSLRGSSGENIQYF. In DNA, the CDR3 is TGCGCCAGCAGCTTGAGGGGCTCTTCGGGGGAAAACATTCAGTACTTC.